These 28 T cell receptor beta chains were sequenced from one sample in a study of blood T cell repertoires in COVID-19. TCRdb's table, derived via immunoSEQ multiplex PCR, lists solely in-frame clones and lacks some. The sample records 200,000 to 250,000 clones, about 81% being singletons. The sample comprised peripheral blood. All receptors derive from a woman older than 75 with COVID-19, enrolled during active disease.

V is TRBV6-6 and J is TRBJ2-1, with 9 bases identical to TRBD2. Losses at the gene ends were 6 bases for V and 4 bases for J; bases not matched to a gene: 7. CDR3 length equals 15 residues. In germline, CDR1 is MNHNY, CDR2 SVGAGI (reference sequence). CDR3 region: CASRPLAGGYNEQFF. CDR3 sequence (DNA): TGTGCCAGCAGGCCCTTGGCGGGGGGGTACAATGAGCAGTTCTTC.

The V call is TRBV6-2 or TRBV6-3, the J call TRBJ1-5, with D possibly being TRBD1 (5 bases). Germline CDR1 is MNHEY and CDR2 is SVGEGT. The CDR3 extends over 14 amino acids. V shed 6 bases and J shed 5 bases, with 14 bases lying between them. The CDR3 DNA is TGTGCCAGCAGCCGGGCCTTAGGGGATCAGCCCCAGCATTTT. Its protein product is CASSRALGDQPQHF.

This chain links TRBV28 with TRBJ1-2, with a possible D match to TRBD1 (5 bases). Germline V lookup: CDR1 MDHEN, CDR2 SYDVKM. Trimming shortened V by 8 bases and J by 5 bases, and 18 bases separated the two germline ends. CDR3 length: 14 residues. CDR3 sequence: CASYGGALGYGYTF. CDR3 nucleotide sequence: TGTGCCAGCTACGGAGGGGCCCTGGGGTATGGCTACACCTTC.

The chain combines TRBV5-1 with TRBJ1-3, with 8 bases fitting TRBD1. The CDR3 is 16 amino acids. The germline V gene encodes CDR1 SGHRS and CDR2 YFSETQ. The J segment lost 2 bases and the V segment lost 8 bases, leaving 12 bases of the junction unmatched. CDR3 sequence: CASRTGLGSTGNTIYF. In DNA, the CDR3 is TGCGCCAGTAGGACAGGGTTAGGCTCGACTGGAAACACCATATATTTT.

The chain uses TRBV6-2 or TRBV6-3 and TRBJ1-2; no reliable D call. V lost 2 bases and J lost 8, with 12 bases in between. The CDR3 totals 13 residues. Germline V CDR1 and CDR2: MNHEY, SVGEGT. The CDR3 coding sequence is TGTGCCAGCAGTTACGGCTCCCAAGCGGGCTACACCTTC. Amino acid sequence: CASSYGSQAGYTF.

This clone appeared a single time. This chain connects TRBV3-1 (or the pseudogene TRBV3-2) to TRBJ2-1; possible D gene TRBD2, 6 bases. Looked up from germline, CDR1 is LGHDT and CDR2 is YNNKEL (reference sequence). With 2 bases removed from V and 5 bases from J, the gap between germline ends came to 19 bases. CDR3 length: 17 residues. CDR3: CASSQQTSAGPNNEQFF. DNA for the CDR3: TGTGCCAGCAGCCAACAGACATCGGCGGGACCGAACAATGAGCAGTTCTTC.

The CDR3 spells CASSLKAGANEQFF. The CDR3 bases are TGTGCCAGCAGCTTAAAGGCGGGCGCGAATGAGCAGTTCTTC. The chain recombines TRBV7-3 with TRBJ2-1; TRBD2 might be the D (5 bases). The germline gives CDR1 SGHTA, CDR2 FQGTGA. The CDR3 sequence is 14 residues long. Deletions cut 1 base from V and 7 bases from J, with 11 bases between.

The chain recombines TRBV7-3 with TRBJ2-2; a possible D gene is TRBD1 (5 bases). V lost 1 base to trimming and J lost 9 bases, with 18 bases between them. This CDR3 contains 16 residues. CDR1 and CDR2 from the germline V gene are SGHTA and FQGTGA. In DNA form, the CDR3 reads TGTGCCAGCAGCTTAAGGCCAGGGCGCCCGGGCCGGGAGCTGTTTTTT. Protein product: CASSLRPGRPGRELFF.

The V and J genes are TRBV7-9 and TRBJ2-2; perhaps TRBD2 as D (5 bases). The CDR3 is 15 amino acids. The germline V gene has CDR1 SEHNR and CDR2 FQNEAQ (reference sequence). The V gene lost 0 bases and the J gene lost 6 bases, with 11 bases spanning the gap. The CDR3 DNA is TGTGCCAGCAGCTTAGCGGCGCTAGCCGCCGGGGAGCTGTTTTTT. It codes for CASSLAALAAGELFF.

V is TRBV10-3 and J is TRBJ1-1; possible D gene TRBD1, 6 bases. Germline loops: CDR1 ENHRY, CDR2 SYGVKD. V shed 4 bases and J shed 0 bases, with 18 bases lying between them. The CDR3 extends over 17 amino acids. CDR3 region: CAISVFGQGSMNTEAFF. The CDR3 DNA follows: TGTGCCATCAGTGTGTTTGGGCAGGGGTCGATGAACACTGAAGCTTTCTTT.

The chain is built from TRBV6-5 and TRBJ1-6; maybe TRBD1 (5 bases). The CDR3 runs 15 residues. Germline values: CDR1 MNHEY, CDR2 SVGAGI. V lost 4 bases to trimming and J lost 4 bases, with 11 bases between them. The CDR3 region is CASSSLDSYNSPLHF. The DNA of the CDR3 is TGTGCCAGCAGTTCACTCGACAGTTATAATTCACCCCTCCACTTT.

This chain connects TRBV6-4 to TRBJ1-2, with D perhaps TRBD1 (5 bases). Looked up from germline, CDR1 is MRHNA and CDR2 is SNTAGT. V was cut by 4 bases and J by 8 bases, with 8 bases left in between. This CDR3 is built from 11 residues. CDR3: CASSGGLGYTF. As DNA, the CDR3 is TGTGCCAGCAGTGGGGGCCTCGGCTACACCTTC.

The chain employs TRBV2 and TRBJ1-5; D gene uncertain. Trimming removed 3 bases at V and 16 bases at J, with 19 bases between. The germline V gene encodes CDR1 SNHLY and CDR2 FYNNEI. This CDR3 has 13 amino acids. This CDR3 reads CASSDAGGRALHF. The CDR3 DNA reads TGTGCCAGCAGTGACGCGGGCGGACGGGCCTTACATTTT.

CDR3 sequence: CASSRRDREDGYTF. The CDR3 DNA is TGTGCCAGCAGCCGAAGGGACAGGGAAGATGGCTACACCTTC. This sequence joins TRBV28 and TRBJ1-2; TRBD1 aligns across 9 bases. The CDR3 has 14 amino acids. CDR1 MDHEN and CDR2 SYDVKM come from the germline V gene. After removal of 6 bases from V and 6 bases from J, the junction contained 8 bases not matched to a gene.

This chain uses TRBV6-5 with TRBJ1-2, with 7 bases identical to TRBD1. CDR3 length: 14 amino acids. CDR1 and CDR2 from the germline V gene are MNHEY and SVGAGI. With V trimmed by 5 bases and J by 8 bases, 11 bases remained unmatched. CDR3 region: CASSPRGGARGYTF. The CDR3 DNA reads TGTGCCAGCAGTCCCAGAGGGGGCGCAAGGGGCTACACCTTC.

This chain uses TRBV4-1 with TRBJ2-2; 7 bases fit TRBD2. With V trimmed by 1 base and J by 3 bases, 8 bases remained unmatched. The CDR3 contains 17 residues. The germline V gene has CDR1 MGHRA and CDR2 YSYEKL. The CDR3, as DNA: TGCGCCAGCAGCCAAGGACTATCTAGCGGTTACACCGGGGAGCTGTTTTTT. It specifies CASSQGLSSGYTGELFF.

The V and J genes are TRBV3-1 (or the pseudogene TRBV3-2) and TRBJ2-2; a possible D gene is TRBD2 (6 bases). The CDR3 spans 16 residues. Germline-derived CDR1 and CDR2 are LGHDT and YNNKEL (reference sequence). Between the trimmed V and J ends, which lost 1 base and 0 bases, there was a span of 9 bases. Here the CDR3 DNA reads TGTGCCAGCAGCCAAGGGAGGGGTGCGAACACCGGGGAGCTGTTTTTT. Amino acids: CASSQGRGANTGELFF.

The genes are TRBV7-9 and TRBJ1-1; D is unresolved. V was shortened by 4 bases and J by 0 bases, with 9 bases between the two germline ends. This CDR3 spans 14 amino acids. Germline loops: CDR1 SEHNR, CDR2 FQNEAQ (reference sequence). The CDR3 spells CASSSREMNTEAFF. Written as DNA, the CDR3 is TGTGCCAGCAGCTCCCGGGAGATGAACACTGAAGCTTTCTTT.

CDR3 bases: TGTGCCAGCTCACCACCCGGGGCAGATACGCAGTATTTT. Translated, it gives CASSPPGADTQYF. The rearrangement uses TRBV18 and TRBJ2-3, with D perhaps TRBD2 (5 bases). The V end was cut by 0 bases, the J end by 4 bases, with 5 bases between. This CDR3 region has 13 residues. Germline-derived CDR1 and CDR2 are KGHSH and LQKENI. The complete variable domain, with remaining parts taken from reference TRBV18 and TRBJ2-3, reads NAGVMQNPRHLVRRRGQEARLRCSPMKGHSHVYWYRQLPEEGLKFMVYLQKENIIDESGMPKERFSAEFPKEGPSILRIQQVVRGDSAAYFCASSPPGADTQYFGPGTRLTVL.

This clone was found a few times. The genes are TRBV7-9 and TRBJ2-1, with 9 bases matching TRBD2. Germline assignment: CDR1 SEHNR and CDR2 FQNEAQ (reference sequence). The CDR3 totals 18 residues. With V trimmed by 5 bases and J by 6 bases, 17 bases remained unmatched. The CDR3 bases are TGTGCCAGCAGCGCCTTTGAGGGGACTAGCAATCGGGTCAATGAGCAGTTCTTC. Protein: CASSAFEGTSNRVNEQFF.

The rearrangement joins TRBV5-1 to TRBJ1-2; 8 bases fit TRBD1. The ends lost 3 bases at V and 4 bases at J; junction bases unmatched: 5. The CDR3 runs to 14 residues. The germline gives CDR1 SGHRS, CDR2 YFSETQ. CDR3 loop: CASSSQGAAYGYTF. As DNA, the CDR3 is TGCGCCAGCAGCTCTCAGGGGGCGGCCTATGGCTACACCTTC.

The chain has TRBV11-2 and TRBJ2-2; 8 bases agree with TRBD1. The germline V gene encodes CDR1 SGHAT and CDR2 FQNNGV. This CDR3 is built from 15 residues. Trimming cost V 4 bases and J 2 bases; bases outside gene matches: 3. The CDR3, as DNA: TGTGCCAGCAGCTCCGGACAGGGTAACACCGGGGAGCTGTTTTTT. Protein product: CASSSGQGNTGELFF.

CDR3 DNA: TGTGCCAGCAGCTTTTATACTAGCGGTGCCGGGGAGCTGTTTTTT. Translating gives CASSFYTSGAGELFF. This chain links TRBV5-6 with TRBJ2-2; 8 bases agree with TRBD2. CDR3 length: 15 amino acids. CDR1 is SGHDT and CDR2 is YYEEEE in the germline V gene. The junction had 6 bases not matched to a gene; V was cut back by 2 bases and J by 6 bases.

On this clone itself: The same CDR3 is also encoded by other DNA sequences in this sample. The chain has TRBV9 and TRBJ1-4; D ambiguous. The V and J ends lost 3 bases and 8 bases respectively, with 11 bases between them. The CDR3 is 13 amino acids. The V gene's germline CDR1 is SGDLS and CDR2 YYNGEE. CDR3 sequence reads: CASSALGGEKLFF. The CDR3 DNA reads as TGTGCCAGCAGCGCTCTAGGAGGGGAAAAACTGTTTTTT.

The gene calls are TRBV19 and TRBJ2-7; D ambiguous. The CDR3 covers 14 residues. The V and J ends lost 5 bases and 4 bases respectively, with 15 bases between them. CDR1 and CDR2 (germline): LNHDA, SQIVND (reference sequence). CDR3 loop: CASSAYLSTYEQYF. The CDR3 DNA follows: TGTGCCAGTAGTGCCTACCTTTCTACTTACGAGCAGTACTTC.

This rearrangement joins TRBV19 to TRBJ1-2; no definite D call. The CDR3 length is 13 residues. Looked up from germline, CDR1 is LNHDA and CDR2 is SQIVND (reference sequence). Trimming removed 8 bases at V and 3 bases at J, with 13 bases between. The DNA of the CDR3 is TGTGCCAGTTGGGCTGGCCTGGACTATGGCTACACCTTC. This encodes CASWAGLDYGYTF.

This chain connects TRBV7-3 to TRBJ2-3; no firm D call. With 1 base removed from V and 5 bases from J, the gap between germline ends came to 4 bases. Germline-derived CDR1 and CDR2 are SGHTA and FQGTGA. The CDR3 runs 12 residues. The CDR3 region is CASSLNRDTQYF. In DNA form, the CDR3 reads TGTGCCAGCAGCTTAAATCGAGATACGCAGTATTTT.

The rearrangement uses TRBV30 and TRBJ1-2, with D perhaps TRBD1 (6 bases). The germline CDR1 and CDR2 sequences are GTSNPN and SVGIG (reference sequence). V lost 2 bases to trimming and J lost 1 base, with 14 bases between them. The CDR3 length is 15 residues. The CDR3 DNA is TGTGCCTGGAGTACCCCTCGGACAGATAACTATGGCTACACCTTC. It yields the protein CAWSTPRTDNYGYTF. Filled out from reference TRBV30 and TRBJ1-2, the complete variable domain reads SQTIHQWPATLVQPVGSPLSLECTVEGTSNPNLYWYRQAAGRGLQLLFYSVGIGQISSEVPQNLSASRPQDRQFILSSKKLLLSDSGFYLCAWSTPRTDNYGYTFGSGTRLTVV.